Only a few counts were recorded for the clone carrying this T cell receptor beta chain. The antigen is undetermined. The source of the sample is a study of T cell repertoires in cytomegalovirus infection. About the study: Indications came from public TCR beta signatures; they pointed to CMV infection and to a matching HLA type. General study findings and limits: Dominant in the ex vivo response were TCR beta clonotypes restricted by HLA-C and specific for CMV. Based on cumulative public TCR beta family frequency, carriers of CMV plus the relevant HLA were identified.

One entry per CDR3 protein results from TCRdb running MiXCR on the reads. The data show about 920,000 distinct CDR3 sequences, around 31% seen once. This CDR3 is 15 amino acids long. V lost 5 bases, J lost 1 base, and 13 bases lay in between. Germline CDR1 reads MDHEN; CDR2 reads SYDVKM. The chain carries TRBV28 and TRBJ2-3, with D possibly TRBD2 on 5 matching bases. The sequenced sample was cultured CD8+ T cells from PBMCs, obtained from culture after CMV antigen stimulation. This TCR was sampled from a human donor in good health (CMV status not recorded). Some clones in this sample may be carry-over from other donors' samples. CDR3 sequence: CASSLREAGTDTQYF. The CDR3 DNA is TGTGCCAGCAGTCTCCGAGAAGCGGGCACAGATACGCAGTATTTT.